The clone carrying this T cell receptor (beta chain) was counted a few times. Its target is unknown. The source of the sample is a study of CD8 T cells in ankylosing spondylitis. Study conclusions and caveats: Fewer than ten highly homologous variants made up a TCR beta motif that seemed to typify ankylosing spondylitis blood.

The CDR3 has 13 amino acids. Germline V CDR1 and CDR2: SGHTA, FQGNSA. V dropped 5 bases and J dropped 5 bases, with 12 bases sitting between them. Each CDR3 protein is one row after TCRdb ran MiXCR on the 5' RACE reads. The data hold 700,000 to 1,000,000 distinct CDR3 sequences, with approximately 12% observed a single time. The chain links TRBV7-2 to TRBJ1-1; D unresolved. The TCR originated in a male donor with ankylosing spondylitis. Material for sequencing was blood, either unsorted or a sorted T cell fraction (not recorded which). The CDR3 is CASSRYGRTEAFF. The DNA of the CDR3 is TGTGCCAGCAGCCGCTACGGAAGGACTGAAGCTTTCTTT.